Presented here are 13 T cell receptor beta chains from one specimen sequenced in a study of Graves' ophthalmopathy and Graves' hyperthyroidism. TCR beta CDR3 amplification used RNA transcripts. HTBI primers primed a first-round RT-PCR, and a second-round multiplex PCR followed. From the multiplex PCR reads, TCRdb called clonotypes with MiXCR, one entry per CDR3 protein. Of about 590,000 distinct CDR3 sequences listed, about two fifths are singletons. Sequencing was carried out using peripheral blood or thyroid tissue (not recorded which). The source is an adult man with Graves' hyperthyroidism.

The V and J genes are TRBV20-1 and TRBJ2-6; 10 bases align to TRBD1. Germline V lookup: CDR1 DFQATT, CDR2 SNEGSKA (reference sequence). The CDR3 has 18 amino acids. The V segment lost 4 bases and the J segment 2 bases; nucleotides outside the gene matches: 11. CDR3: CSAKTSGTGEPGANVLTF. DNA of the CDR3: TGCAGTGCTAAGACTTCCGGGACAGGGGAACCTGGGGCCAACGTCCTGACTTTC.

This chain connects TRBV5-4 to TRBJ2-7; 12 bases map to TRBD2. CDR1 and CDR2 from the germline V gene are SGHNT and YYREEE (reference sequence). The CDR3 is 16 residues long. V was pared by 3 bases and J by 6 bases, with 10 bases of the junction left unmatched. In DNA form, the CDR3 reads TGTGCCAGCAGCTCCCTAGCGGGAGGGTTTTTTGGCGAGCAGTACTTC. Protein sequence: CASSSLAGGFFGEQYF. The variable domain in full, with the rest retrieved from reference TRBV5-4 and TRBJ2-7, is ETGVTQSPTHLIKTRGQQVTLRCSSQSGHNTVSWYQQALGQGPQFIFQYYREEENGRGNFPPRFSGLQFPNYSSELNVNALELDDSALYLCASSSLAGGFFGEQYFGPGTRLTVT.

This clonotype appeared a single time. This may be a read error, as it is one base from a much larger clone. This sequence joins TRBV2 and TRBJ2-7, with D perhaps assigned TRBD1 or TRBD2 (8 bases each). Per the germline V gene, CDR1 is SNHLY and CDR2 is FYNNEI. V lost 9 bases, J lost 0 bases, and 24 bases lay in between. CDR3 length: 17 amino acids. The CDR3 loop reads CASPPGQVRGGSYEQYF. The CDR3 DNA is TGTGCCAGTCCTCCGGGACAGGTTCGGGGGGGCTCCTACGAGCAGTACTTC.

Only one count was recorded for this clonotype. This likely stems from a read error, as it lies one base from a far larger clone. The CDR3 reads CASSSDTGELLF. As DNA, the CDR3 is TGTGCCAGCAGTTCTGACACCGGGGAGCTGCTTTTT. The gene calls are TRBV27 and TRBJ2-2, with D possibly being TRBD2 (5 bases). From germline, CDR1 is MNHEY and CDR2 SMNVEV (reference sequence). This CDR3 comprises 12 residues.

This clonotype has only one observation. Germline and junction disagree at one end, which may indicate a read error. This chain joins TRBV2 and TRBJ1-5; weak D call: TRBD1 (5 bases). The germline CDR1 and CDR2 sequences are SNHLY and FYNNEI. The CDR3 has 18 amino acids. The CDR3 here is CASREGAVAGGSNEPQHF. As DNA, the CDR3 is TGTGCCAGCAGAGAAGGAGCCGTAGCGGGGGGTAGTAATGAGCCCCAGCATTTT.

As concerns this clonotype: Mismatch with germline at one junction end may stem from a read error. CDR3 sequence: CASSLRGETQCF. CDR3 sequence (DNA): TGTGCCAGCAGCTTGAGGGGGGAGACCCAGTGCTTC. This rearrangement joins TRBV7-3 to TRBJ2-5, with D perhaps assigned TRBD1 or TRBD2 (6 bases each). The V gene's germline CDR1 is SGHTA and CDR2 FQGTGA. This CDR3 is built from 12 residues.

As concerns this clonotype: A junction end diverges from the germline sequence, so it may reflect a read error. DNA for the CDR3: TGTGCCAGCAGGCCATATATAGGCACCGGGGAGCTGTACTTC. Translating it yields CASRPYIGTGELYF. The rearrangement joins TRBV7-9 to TRBJ2-7, with a tentative D call TRBD2 (5 bases). Germline V gene data show CDR1 as SEHNR and CDR2 as FQNEAQ (reference sequence). The CDR3 contains 14 residues.

Points on this clonotype: A single base separates this from a much larger clone, so it may be a read error. In this CDR3 the conserved last residue, phenylalanine or tryptophan, is missing, so a read error is likely. V and J are TRBV12-3 or TRBV12-4 and TRBJ1-5; TRBD1 might be the D (5 bases). CDR3 size: 16 residues. The germline V and J ends were trimmed by 6 bases and 6 bases, with 21 bases remaining between them. CDR3 coding DNA: TGTGCCAGCAGCACCGATCGGGCCCCGAGGGGTCAGCCCCAGCATTCT. Protein sequence: CASSTDRAPRGQPQHS.

The chain employs TRBV2 and TRBJ1-5; maybe TRBD1 (5 bases). V lost 1 base and J lost 7, with 14 bases in between. CDR1 is SNHLY, CDR2 FYNNEI, per germline. The CDR3 extends over 15 amino acids. In DNA, the CDR3 is TGTGCCAGCAGTGAAGGACGGGGGGGGAGCCAGCCCCAGCATTTT. Translating gives CASSEGRGGSQPQHF. The variable domain in full, completed from reference TRBV2 and TRBJ1-5, reads EPEVTQTPSHQVTQMGQEVILRCVPISNHLYFYWYRQILGQKVEFLVSFYNNEISEKSEIFDDQFSVERPDGSNFTLKIRSTKLEDSAMYFCASSEGRGGSQPQHFGDGTRLSIL.

The gene calls are TRBV9 and TRBJ1-4; TRBD1 agrees at 8 bases. The CDR3 is 14 amino acids. Germline CDR1 reads SGDLS; CDR2 reads YYNGEE. Trimming at V came to 3 bases and at J to 5 bases, leaving 3 bases not matched to a gene. CDR3 DNA: TGTGCCAGCAGCGGTACAGGGGGGAATGAAAAACTGTTTTTT. The encoded protein is CASSGTGGNEKLFF.

A word on this clonotype: A much more abundant neighbour one base away suggests this may be a read error. The rearrangement uses TRBV29-1 and TRBJ1-2; possible D gene TRBD1, 6 bases. The CDR3 sequence is 12 residues long. CDR1 SQVTM and CDR2 ANQGSEA come from the germline V gene. The CDR3 DNA follows: TGCAGCGTTGTAACAGGGAACTATGGCCACACCTTC. Translated: CSVVTGNYGHTF.

The rearrangement links TRBV7-2 to TRBJ2-7; 14 nucleotides line up with TRBD2. V gave up 5 bases and J gave up 2 bases; unmatched junction bases: 8. The CDR3 has 17 residues. Germline V CDR1 and CDR2: SGHTA, FQGNSA. The CDR3, as DNA: TGTGCCAGCAGCATAGGACTAGCGGGGGGCTCCACCTACGAGCAGTACTTC. This gives the protein CASSIGLAGGSTYEQYF.

The chain recombines TRBV5-1 with TRBJ2-5; 11 bases agree with TRBD2. Losses at the gene ends were 0 bases for V and 5 bases for J; bases not matched to a gene: 6. Germline V gene data show CDR1 as SGHRS and CDR2 as YFSETQ. This CDR3 contains 16 residues. This CDR3 is CASSLELAGGTETQYF. The DNA of the CDR3 is TGCGCCAGCAGCTTGGAGCTAGCGGGGGGCACGGAGACCCAGTACTTC.